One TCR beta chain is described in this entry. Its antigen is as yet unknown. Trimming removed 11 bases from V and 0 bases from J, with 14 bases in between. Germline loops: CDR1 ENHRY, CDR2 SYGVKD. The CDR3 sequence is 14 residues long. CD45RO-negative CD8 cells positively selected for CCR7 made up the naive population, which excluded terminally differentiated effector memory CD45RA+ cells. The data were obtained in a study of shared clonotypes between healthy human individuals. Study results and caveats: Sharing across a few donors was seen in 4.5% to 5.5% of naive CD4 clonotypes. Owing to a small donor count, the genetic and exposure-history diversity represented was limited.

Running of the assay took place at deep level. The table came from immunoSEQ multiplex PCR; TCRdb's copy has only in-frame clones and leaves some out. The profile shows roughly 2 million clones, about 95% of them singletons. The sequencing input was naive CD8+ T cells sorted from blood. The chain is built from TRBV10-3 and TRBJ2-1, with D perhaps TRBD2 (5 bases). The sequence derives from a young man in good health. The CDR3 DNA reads TGTGCCGCCACGGACGGGGACTCCTACAATGAGCAGTTCTTC. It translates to CAATDGDSYNEQFF.